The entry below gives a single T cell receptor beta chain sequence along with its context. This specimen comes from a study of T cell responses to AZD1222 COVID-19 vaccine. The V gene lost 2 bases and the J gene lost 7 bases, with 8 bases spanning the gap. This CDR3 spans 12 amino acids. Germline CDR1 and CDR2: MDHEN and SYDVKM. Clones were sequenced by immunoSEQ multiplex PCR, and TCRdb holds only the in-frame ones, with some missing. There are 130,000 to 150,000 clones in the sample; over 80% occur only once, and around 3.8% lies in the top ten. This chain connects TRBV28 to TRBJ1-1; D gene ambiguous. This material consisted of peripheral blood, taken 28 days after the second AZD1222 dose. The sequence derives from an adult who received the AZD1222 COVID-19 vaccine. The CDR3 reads CASSLSSLEAFF. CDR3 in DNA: TGTGCCAGCAGTTTAAGCTCCCTTGAAGCTTTCTTT.